The entry below describes one T cell receptor beta chain. Its target is not known. The sample originates from a study of CD8 T cells in ankylosing spondylitis. Study-level findings and limits: Several highly homologous variants made up a TCR beta motif that seemed to typify ankylosing spondylitis blood. As for the disease-linked clones, they showed a CD8+ phenotype and occurred at relatively low frequencies in peripheral blood.

TCRdb ran MiXCR on the 5' RACE reads and lists one entry per CDR3 protein. The data contain around 450,000 distinct CDR3 sequences, 25% to 30% of them singletons. Germline V gives CDR1 SQVTM, CDR2 ANQGSEA. CDR3 length: 14 residues. Trimming took 6 bases from V and 5 from J, leaving 19 bases between them. This TCR came from a male donor with ankylosing spondylitis. Source material: blood, either unsorted or a sorted T cell fraction (not recorded which). This rearrangement joins TRBV29-1 to TRBJ1-1; TRBD1 might be the D (5 bases). The CDR3 region has the DNA TGCAGCGTAACCCGGGGAGGGGCGGATACTGAAGCTTTCTTT. Translated, it gives CSVTRGGADTEAFF.